Below, 5 T cell receptor beta chains from the same sample are listed, as sequenced in a study of early T cells in non-severe SARS-CoV-2 infection. TCRdb re-called the 5' RACE reads through MiXCR, storing one row per CDR3 protein. The data show 25,000 to 30,000 distinct CDR3 sequences, around 4.5% seen once. The sample comprised whole blood. The receptors come from an adult who was a healthcare worker with PCR-confirmed SARS-CoV-2 infection or an uninfected control (not recorded which).

Only a few counts were recorded for this clonotype. The chain uses TRBV6-5 and TRBJ2-1; 13 nucleotides agree with TRBD2. Germline loops: CDR1 MNHEY, CDR2 SVGAGI. CDR3 length: 15 residues. V trimming: 5 bases; J trimming: 4 bases; junction bases outside the gene matches: 2. The CDR3 here is CASSTGLAGYNEQFF. The DNA of the CDR3 is TGTGCCAGCAGTACGGGACTAGCGGGATACAATGAGCAGTTCTTC.

Many counts were recorded for this clonotype. The chain couples TRBV27 to TRBJ2-3; maybe TRBD2 (6 bases). The germline V gene has CDR1 MNHEY and CDR2 SMNVEV (reference sequence). Trimming cost V 6 bases and J 7 bases, with 17 bases left between them. The CDR3 is 14 residues long. CDR3 in amino acids: CASSSGLPPNTQYF. For the CDR3, the DNA is TGTGCCAGCAGCTCGGGACTTCCCCCGAATACGCAGTATTTT.

At least ten counts were recorded for this clonotype. V usage is TRBV28 and J usage is TRBJ2-1; 11 bases are a match to TRBD1. Unmatched junction bases numbered 2, after V lost 4 bases and J lost 3 bases. This CDR3 has 15 amino acids. The germline CDR1 and CDR2 sequences are MDHEN and SYDVKM. The CDR3 DNA reads TGTGCCAGCAGTTCGGGACAGGGGGACTACAATGAGCAGTTCTTC. This codes for CASSSGQGDYNEQFF.

CDR3 bases: TGTGCCTGGAGCAGCAGGGTTTCCGGGGAGCTGTTTTTT. Protein: CAWSSRVSGELFF. The chain uses TRBV30 and TRBJ2-2; maybe TRBD1 (5 bases). The V end was cut by 3 bases, the J end by 6 bases, with 11 bases between. This CDR3 has 13 amino acids. Per germline, CDR1 GTSNPN and CDR2 SVGIG (reference sequence). The full variable domain, completed using reference TRBV30 and TRBJ2-2, is SQTIHQWPATLVQPVGSPLSLECTVEGTSNPNLYWYRQAAGRGLQLLFYSVGIGQISSEVPQNLSASRPQDRQFILSSKKLLLSDSGFYLCAWSSRVSGELFFGEGSRLTVL.

At least ten counts were recorded for this clonotype. This rearrangement joins TRBV4-1 to TRBJ1-2; no reliable D call. The CDR3 has 13 residues. Germline V lookup: CDR1 MGHRA, CDR2 YSYEKL. Deletions cut 5 bases from V and 8 bases from J, with 15 bases between. The CDR3 DNA reads TGCGCCAGCAGCGAAGGATTCATCTCGGGCTACACCTTC. This sequence encodes CASSEGFISGYTF.